This T cell receptor (beta chain) is from a study of a mutant IDH1 vaccine in newly diagnosed glioma. In the study overall: Patients under treatment included about 62% males and around 38% females and had a mean age of around 40 years. Beforehand, treatment had been radiotherapy, temozolomide, or both; the majority received both.

Time point described: week 5, during vaccination. Doses comprised 300 ug of mutant IDH1 20-mer peptide each, plus topical imiquimod. Diagnosis in the donors showed new WHO grade 3 or 4 astrocytomas that were IDH1-mutant and ATRX-lost. V dropped 3 bases and J dropped 4 bases, with 9 bases sitting between them. The germline V gene encodes CDR1 GTSNPN and CDR2 SVGIG (reference sequence). The CDR3 loop spans 12 amino acids. Profiled with immunoSEQ multiplex PCR; TCRdb holds only in-frame clones, not every one. The sample shows 56,000 or so clones, roughly 73% of them seen only once. With regard to this clone: Its antigen is still unknown.

The gene calls are TRBV30 and TRBJ2-5; no reliable D call. The specimen comprised PBMCs, sampled from a glioma patient whose treatment included an IDH1 peptide vaccine. The TCR was taken from a woman aged 40 to 50 with glioma. The CDR3 region has the DNA TGTGCCTGGAGCCCCACGGGAGAGACCCAGTACTTC. Its translation: CAWSPTGETQYF.